This TCR beta chain appears in the sequencing data of a study of blood T cell repertoires in COVID-19. About the study: Some COVID-19 samples were acute and others convalescent; all came from the United States, Italy and Spain.

The V gene lost 0 bases and the J gene lost 7 bases, with 13 bases spanning the gap. The CDR3 extends over 14 amino acids. The germline V gene encodes CDR1 KGHSH and CDR2 LQKENI. One Seattle source followed patients from active infection through their disease course. As processed by the authors: Estimation of nucleated cell counts was performed using reference gene primer amplification. Profiled with immunoSEQ multiplex PCR; TCRdb holds only in-frame clones, not every one. V, J and clone size were drawn from that table, and D and trimming were deduced from the DNA. The table shows approximately 200,000 clones, with over 65% occurring only once.

This rearrangement joins TRBV18 to TRBJ2-7, with TRBD1 as a possible D gene (5 bases). The sequence was collected from a person between 65 and 79 years old with COVID-19, enrolled during active disease. Sequences were obtained from peripheral blood. The CDR3 DNA sequence: TGTGCCAGCTCACCACCATCCCCCCCAGGGGAGCAGTACTTC. Its protein is CASSPPSPPGEQYF.